The source of this T cell receptor (beta chain) is a study of cytomegalovirus exposure and HLA in healthy donors. In the PCR, 60 Vbeta and 13 Jbeta primers were used. TCRdb's table, derived via immunoSEQ multiplex PCR, lists solely in-frame clones and lacks some. This table holds roughly 200,000 clones, less than 85% found once. In regard to this clone: Antigen specificity is unknown.

Trimming pared 7 bases from V and 4 bases from J, leaving 19 bases between. Germline V lookup: CDR1 ENHRY, CDR2 SYGVKD. There are 15 residues in the CDR3. General observations from the study: Evidence from a later analysis indicated that most CMV-associated TCR beta chains looked HLA-restricted.

This clonotype was sampled from a girl under 18 in good health and CMV-seropositive. This chain joins TRBV10-3 and TRBJ2-5; tentative D call: TRBD2 (6 bases). Sequencing input: PBMCs. The CDR3 loop reads CAITDTPGGLETQYF. In DNA form, the CDR3 reads TGTGCCATCACCGATACTCCCGGGGGACTAGAGACCCAGTACTTC.